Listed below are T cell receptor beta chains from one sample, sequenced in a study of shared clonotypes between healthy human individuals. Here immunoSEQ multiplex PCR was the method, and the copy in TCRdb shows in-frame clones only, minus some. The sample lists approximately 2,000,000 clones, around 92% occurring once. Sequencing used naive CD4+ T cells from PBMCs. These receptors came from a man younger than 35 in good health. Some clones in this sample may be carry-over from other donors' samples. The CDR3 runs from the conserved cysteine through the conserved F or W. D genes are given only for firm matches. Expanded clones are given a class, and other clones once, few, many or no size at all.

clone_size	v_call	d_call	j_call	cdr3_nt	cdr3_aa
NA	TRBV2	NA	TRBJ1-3	TGTGCCAGCACGGAAGCTGGAAACACCATATATTTT	CASTEAGNTIYF
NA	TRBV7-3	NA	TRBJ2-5	TGTGCCAGCAGCTTAAATGTTCAAGAGACCCAGTACTTC	CASSLNVQETQYF
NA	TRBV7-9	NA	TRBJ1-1	TGTGCCAGCAGCTTAGCGGCAGGGAAGAACACTGAAGCTTTCTTT	CASSLAAGKNTEAFF
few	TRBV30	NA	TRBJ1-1	TGTGCCTGGGGGGATAATTCAGCTTTCTTT	CAWGDNSAFF
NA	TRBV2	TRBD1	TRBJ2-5	TGTGCCAGCAGTGGGACCGGGACAGGTCGACAAGAGACCCAGTACTTC	CASSGTGTGRQETQYF
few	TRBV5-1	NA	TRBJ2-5	TGCGCCAGCGTGGGGGGCAGAGAGACCCAGTACTTC	CASVGGRETQYF
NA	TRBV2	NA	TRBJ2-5	TGTGCCAGCAGTGAGTACCAAGAGACCCAGTACTTC	CASSEYQETQYF
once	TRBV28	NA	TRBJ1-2	TGTGCCAGCAGTACAGAACCAGCTAACTATGGCTACACCTTC	CASSTEPANYGYTF
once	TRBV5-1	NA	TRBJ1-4	TGCGCCAGCAGCCCGACAGGTGATAATGAAAAACTGTTTTTT	CASSPTGDNEKLFF
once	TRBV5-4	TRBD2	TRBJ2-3	TGTGCCAGCAGCTTCCCAGGACTAGCGGGAACAGATACGCAGTATTTT	CASSFPGLAGTDTQYF
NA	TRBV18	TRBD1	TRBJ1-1	TGTGCCAGCTCACCTCGGACAGGGTCGAACACTGAAGCTTTCTTT	CASSPRTGSNTEAFF
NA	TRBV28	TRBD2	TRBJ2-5	TGTGCCAGCAGTTCCCTGGGCAGGGGGGGTAGCGGGAGCCTGGAGACCCAGTACTTC	CASSSLGRGGSGSLETQYF
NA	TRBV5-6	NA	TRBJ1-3	TGTGCCAGCAGCGCTACAGGGAGAGGAAACACCATATATTTT	CASSATGRGNTIYF
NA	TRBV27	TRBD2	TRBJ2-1	TGTGCCAGCAGGGAAATTAGCGGGGTATACAATGAGCAGTTCTTC	CASREISGVYNEQFF
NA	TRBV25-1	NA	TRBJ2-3	TGTGCCAGCAGTGGACACCGCATGAATACGCAGTATTTT	CASSGHRMNTQYF
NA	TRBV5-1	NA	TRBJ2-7	TGCGCCAGCAGCTTGGTGGAGGGGGCGGCCGAGCAGTACTTC	CASSLVEGAAEQYF
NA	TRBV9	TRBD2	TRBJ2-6	TGTGCCAGCAGCGTAGTAAGTTCTAGCGGCCCGTTTAGCCTGACTTTC	CASSVVSSSGPFSLTF
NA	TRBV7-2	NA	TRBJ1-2	TGTGCCAGCAGCCCAGGGACCTTCGGCTACACCTTC	CASSPGTFGYTF
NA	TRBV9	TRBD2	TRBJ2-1	TGTGCCAGCAGCCCAACCCTAGCGGGAGTTTCCTACAATGAGCAGTTCTTC	CASSPTLAGVSYNEQFF
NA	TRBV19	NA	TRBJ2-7	TGTGCCAGCCTTCGGGCTCCCTCCGAGCAGTACTTC	CASLRAPSEQYF
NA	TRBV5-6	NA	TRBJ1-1	TGTGCCAGCAGCTTGATTGCATCCGAAGCTTTCTTT	CASSLIASEAFF
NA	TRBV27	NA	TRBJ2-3	TGTGCCAGCAGTCCCATCGGAACAGATACGCAGTATTTT	CASSPIGTDTQYF
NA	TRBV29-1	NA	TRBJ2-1	TGCAGCGTCGAAAGACTAGCAGGCAGGGGAGATGAGCAGTTCTTC	CSVERLAGRGDEQFF
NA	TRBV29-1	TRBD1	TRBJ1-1	TGCAGCGTTGGAGGCCAACAGGGGTACACTGAAGCTTTCTTT	CSVGGQQGYTEAFF
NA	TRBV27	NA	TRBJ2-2	TGTGCCAGCGGGATAAGGGGGAAGGAGCTGTTTTTT	CASGIRGKELFF
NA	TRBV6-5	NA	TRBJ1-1	TGTTCGGGCCGCACTGAAGCTTTCTTT	CSGRTEAFF
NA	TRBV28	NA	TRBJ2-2	TGTGCCAGCAGTCCATGGACAGCGCTCTTAACCCCGAACACCGGGGAGCTGTTTTTT	CASSPWTALLTPNTGELFF
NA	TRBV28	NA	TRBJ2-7	TGTGCCAGCAGTCCGCCGGGGGGCAGGGTAGGGGAGCAGTACTTC	CASSPPGGRVGEQYF
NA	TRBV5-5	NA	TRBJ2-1	TGTGCCAGCAGCTTGGAGTCCGGGGGCCGGTACAATGAGCAGTTCTTC	CASSLESGGRYNEQFF
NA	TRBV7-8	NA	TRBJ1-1	TGTGCCAGCAGCTCGCTGGACAAGCTGAACACTGAAGCTTTCTTT	CASSSLDKLNTEAFF
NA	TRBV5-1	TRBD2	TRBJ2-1	TGCGCCAGCAGCTTGGTGACTAGCGGTGGGGATGAGCAGTTCTTC	CASSLVTSGGDEQFF
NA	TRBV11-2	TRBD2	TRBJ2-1	TGTGCCAGCAGCTTCGGACTAGCGGGAGTCTACAATGAGCAGTTCTTC	CASSFGLAGVYNEQFF
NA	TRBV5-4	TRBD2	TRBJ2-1	TGTGCCAGCAGCGAGGGACTAGCGGGGGGGAATGAGCAGTTCTTC	CASSEGLAGGNEQFF
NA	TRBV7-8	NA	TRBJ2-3	TGTGCCAGCAGCTTAGGGGGGTTTTTTTCGGACGGGAGATTTGATACGCAGTATTTT	CASSLGGFFSDGRFDTQYF
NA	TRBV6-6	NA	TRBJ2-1	TGTGCCAGCAGGAACCCCCCTGGCGGGGCCTACAATGAGCAGTTCTTC	CASRNPPGGAYNEQFF
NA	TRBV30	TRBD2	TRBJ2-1	TGTGCCTGGAGTGTATTAGGGATTAGCGGGAGTTTCTACAATGAGCAGTTCTTC	CAWSVLGISGSFYNEQFF
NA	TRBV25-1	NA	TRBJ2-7	TGTGCCAGCAGTGCCACCGGGCCGTCCCGCCACGAGCAGTACTTC	CASSATGPSRHEQYF
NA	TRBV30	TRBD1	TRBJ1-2	TGTGCCTGGAGTGTACAACAGGGGGATGGCTACACCTTC	CAWSVQQGDGYTF
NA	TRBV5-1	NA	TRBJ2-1	TGCGCCAGCAGCCCCTCTAGTTTTCCTCCCAATGAGCAGTTCTTC	CASSPSSFPPNEQFF
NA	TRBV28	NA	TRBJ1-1	TGTGCCAGCAGTCTCCGGGACCTAGGAGGTTCATGGGTCTTGAACACTGAAGCTTTCTTT	CASSLRDLGGSWVLNTEAFF
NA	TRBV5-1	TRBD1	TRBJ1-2	TGCGCCAGCAGCACAATAACAGGGGGAGTAACGGGCTACACCTTC	CASSTITGGVTGYTF
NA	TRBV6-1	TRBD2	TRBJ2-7	TGTGCCAGCAGTGAAAAGAGGCTAGCGGGATCTCCCTACGAGCAGTACTTC	CASSEKRLAGSPYEQYF